This TCR beta chain was sequenced for a study of T cells and Merkel cell carcinoma outcomes. Notes on this clone: No antigen is known for it.

The repertoire was sequenced with immunoSEQ multiplex PCR; TCRdb's copy has only in-frame clones and lacks some. The profile shows around 16,000 clones, roughly 76% of them singletons. Whole-study findings and limits: Merkel cell carcinoma outcomes were reportedly predicted by repertoire and T-cell density.

The CDR3 is made up of 12 amino acids. Germline V gene data show CDR1 as LNHDA and CDR2 as SQIVND (reference sequence). Deletions cut 5 bases from V and 8 bases from J, with 12 bases between. Sequenced material: tumor tissue from Merkel cell carcinoma. This receptor was identified in a human donor with Merkel cell carcinoma. The chain combines TRBV19 with TRBJ1-1, with no clear D. CDR3: CASSRNGGEAFF. The DNA of the CDR3 is TGTGCCAGTAGTCGTAACGGAGGGGAAGCTTTCTTT.